This T cell receptor (beta chain) was sequenced during a study of Ad26.COV2.S vaccination and SARS-CoV-2 variants. Trimming took off 8 bases at V and 2 bases at J, with 10 bases between the two ends. Germline CDR1 and CDR2: SEHNR and FQNEAQ (reference sequence). The CDR3 consists of 12 residues. This table comes from immunoSEQ multiplex PCR, and its TCRdb copy is limited to in-frame clones, with some not included. The sample contains roughly 300,000 clones, 70% to 90% of which appear only once. Treatment of the sample: 15 to 20 received Ad26.COV2.S at low or high dose, single or two shots; several received placebo; per-sample allocation not given. All samples were drawn on day 63, counting from the first vaccine or placebo injection.

Here the sequenced sample was peripheral blood, taken in a trial of Ad26.COV2.S vaccine versus placebo. The rearrangement joins TRBV7-9 to TRBJ2-7; the D gene is possibly TRBD2 (7 bases). This TCR was sampled from a person between 18 and 60 years old who received the Ad26.COV2.S COVID-19 vaccine or a placebo. CDR3 in amino acids: CASGEGAYEQYF. The CDR3 DNA is TGTGCCAGCGGGGAGGGGGCCTACGAGCAGTACTTC.